The next 21 T cell receptor beta chains were all read from a single sample in a study of cytomegalovirus exposure and HLA in healthy donors. Primers included in the PCR were 60 Vbeta and 13 Jbeta primers. Libraries were prepared by immunoSEQ multiplex PCR; TCRdb keeps only in-frame clonotypes and omits some of them. The table lists some 140,000 clones, approximately 87% of them singletons. Sequenced input: PBMCs. These receptors all come from a man aged 40-49 years in good health and CMV-seronegative.

The CDR3 loop is CASSTPRGTEHNQPQHF. DNA of the CDR3: TGTGCCAGCAGCACCCCCCGCGGGACGGAACACAATCAGCCCCAGCATTTT. The gene calls are TRBV21-1 and TRBJ1-5. TRBV21-1 is annotated as a pseudogene. CDR3 size: 17 residues.

This chain connects TRBV9 to TRBJ2-1; TRBD2 might be the D (5 bases). This CDR3 comprises 14 residues. Germline V CDR1 and CDR2: SGDLS, YYNGEE. Between the trimmed V and J ends, which lost 4 bases and 1 base, there was a span of 9 bases. The CDR3 loop reads CASSRTGSYNEQFF. DNA of the CDR3: TGTGCCAGCAGCAGGACTGGTTCCTACAATGAGCAGTTCTTC.

The chain recombines TRBV7-8 with TRBJ2-7; 13 nucleotides align to TRBD2. With V trimmed by 1 base and J by 0 bases, 0 bases remained unmatched. The length of the CDR3 is 16 residues. The germline CDR1 and CDR2 sequences are SGHVS and FQNEAQ. The CDR3 sequence is CASSLGTSGSSYEQYF. The CDR3 DNA follows: TGTGCCAGCAGCTTAGGGACTAGCGGGAGCTCCTACGAGCAGTACTTC.

V is TRBV27 and J is TRBJ1-2; TRBD1 might be the D (6 bases). Germline V gives CDR1 MNHEY, CDR2 SMNVEV (reference sequence). The CDR3 is 13 amino acids. Trimming took 6 bases from V and 4 from J, leaving 12 bases between them. The DNA for the CDR3 is TGTGCCAGCAGCGCTACAGGGACCTATGGCTACACCTTC. Amino acids: CASSATGTYGYTF.

This clone has just a few counts. The chain has TRBV7-3 and TRBJ2-1; TRBD2 aligns across 14 bases. CDR3 length: 15 amino acids. The V segment lost 5 bases and the J segment 8 bases; nucleotides outside the gene matches: 5. The germline V gene has CDR1 SGHTA and CDR2 FQGTGA. CDR3 protein: CASSPGLAGVYEQFF. The CDR3 DNA is TGTGCCAGCAGCCCGGGACTAGCGGGAGTCTATGAGCAGTTCTTC. Together with reference TRBV7-3 and TRBJ2-1, the CDR3 gives the full variable domain: GAGVSQTPSNKVTEKGKYVELRCDPISGHTALYWYRQSLGQGPEFLIYFQGTGAADDSGLPNDRFFAVRPEGSVSTLKIQRTERGDSAVYLCASSPGLAGVYEQFFGPGTRLTVL.

V and J are TRBV28 and TRBJ2-7; TRBD1 matches at 8 bases. Germline V gives CDR1 MDHEN, CDR2 SYDVKM. CDR3 size: 17 residues. V trimming: 6 bases; J trimming: 2 bases; junction bases outside the gene matches: 15. CDR3 sequence: CASSLRQGTRQPYEQYF. DNA for the CDR3: TGTGCCAGCAGCTTACGACAGGGGACTCGACAGCCCTACGAGCAGTACTTC.

The V gene is TRBV6-1, the J gene TRBJ1-1; 9 bases are a match to TRBD1. The V gene end was trimmed by 7 bases and the J gene end by 7 bases; junction bases not matched to a gene: 10. The CDR3 is 14 residues long. Germline V lookup: CDR1 MNHNS, CDR2 SASEGT. This chain's CDR3 is CASIRGGQGGEAFF. For the CDR3, the DNA is TGTGCCAGCATCCGAGGGGGACAGGGCGGTGAAGCTTTCTTT.

The chain carries TRBV2 and TRBJ2-4; 8 bases are a match to TRBD1. The CDR3 contains 19 residues. Looked up from germline, CDR1 is SNHLY and CDR2 is FYNNEI. V lost 0 bases to trimming and J lost 0 bases; unmatched junction nucleotides: 10. CDR3 DNA: TGTGCCAGCAGTGAAGCTTGGGACAGGATTCCTCTAGCCAAAAACATTCAGTACTTC. It codes for CASSEAWDRIPLAKNIQYF.

The chain joins TRBV18 to TRBJ2-5, with D possibly being TRBD2 (6 bases). The DNA end is more similar to TRBJ2-7, so the J call may be wrong. The CDR3 sequence is 14 residues long. Looked up from germline, CDR1 is KGHSH and CDR2 is LQKENI. The CDR3 spells CASSPSGDSYEQYF. CDR3 nucleotide sequence: TGTGCCAGCTCACCCTCGGGGGACTCCTACGAGCAGTACTTC.

This chain links TRBV30 with TRBJ1-1; D might be TRBD1 (5 bases). The CDR3 has 13 amino acids. CDR1 is GTSNPN and CDR2 is SVGIG in the germline V gene (reference sequence). V was trimmed by 0 bases and J by 5 bases, leaving 10 bases between them. This CDR3 reads CAWSVQGWTEAFF. The CDR3 bases are TGTGCCTGGAGTGTCCAGGGATGGACTGAAGCTTTCTTT.

The chain employs TRBV9 and TRBJ1-1; 8 nucleotides line up with TRBD1. V lost 4 bases and J lost 6; bases outside the gene matches: 8. There are 14 residues in the CDR3. Germline-derived CDR1 and CDR2 are SGDLS and YYNGEE. DNA for the CDR3: TGTGCCAGCAGCAAAGGACAGGGTAGGTCTGAAGCTTTCTTT. The encoded protein is CASSKGQGRSEAFF.

The gene calls are TRBV19 and TRBJ2-3; 15 nucleotides agree with TRBD2. This CDR3 is 16 amino acids long. Germline CDR1 is LNHDA and CDR2 is SQIVND (reference sequence). Trimming at V came to 10 bases and at J to 4 bases, leaving 9 bases not matched to a gene. CDR3 amino acids: CATKSGLAGGSDTQYF. CDR3 nucleotides: TGTGCCACCAAGTCCGGACTAGCGGGAGGGTCAGATACGCAGTATTTT.

The chain carries TRBV13 and TRBJ1-6; D gene uncertain. Germline V gives CDR1 PRHDT, CDR2 FYEKMQ (reference sequence). Trimming stripped 0 bases from V and 0 bases from J, with 6 bases between. This CDR3 has 16 residues. CDR3 DNA: TGTGCCAGCAGCTTAGGGCGGAGCTCCTATAATTCACCCCTCCACTTT. Protein: CASSLGRSSYNSPLHF.

This clone was found a few times. The rearrangement uses TRBV28 and TRBJ1-2; TRBD1 matches 8 bases. The V and J ends lost 8 bases and 3 bases, in that order; junction bases with no gene match: 8. Germline CDR1 MDHEN, CDR2 SYDVKM. This CDR3 is 14 amino acids long. CDR3 DNA sequence: TGTGCCAGCTCCGGACAGGGTCTTTACTATGGCTACACCTTC. Its translation: CASSGQGLYYGYTF.

This clone was recorded only once. V is TRBV7-8 and J is TRBJ1-3; D not certain. CDR1 SGHVS and CDR2 FQNEAQ come from the germline V gene. V gave up 1 base and J gave up 0 bases, with 10 bases separating them. The CDR3 has 16 residues. CDR3 loop: CASSLDGESSGNTIYF. The CDR3 nucleotides read TGTGCCAGCAGCTTAGACGGGGAGAGCTCTGGAAACACCATATATTTT.

The genes are TRBV15 and TRBJ1-3, with D unclear. From germline, CDR1 is LNHNV and CDR2 YYDKDF (reference sequence). The CDR3 runs 16 residues. Trimming left V 4 bases short and J 0 bases short, with 13 bases between. CDR3 DNA: TGTGCCACCAGCATTTCCAGACTCAACTCTGGAAACACCATATATTTT. Translating gives CATSISRLNSGNTIYF. Using reference TRBV15 and TRBJ1-3 for the parts outside the CDR3, the full variable domain is DAMVIQNPRYQVTQFGKPVTLSCSQTLNHNVMYWYQQKSSQAPKLLFHYYDKDFNNEADTPDNFQSRRPNTSFCFLDIRSPGLGDTAMYLCATSISRLNSGNTIYFGEGSWLTVV.

This chain links TRBV18 with TRBJ2-3; 8 nucleotides match TRBD1. CDR3 length equals 17 residues. Germline CDR1 and CDR2: KGHSH and LQKENI. The J segment lost 3 bases and the V segment lost 1 base, leaving 9 bases of the junction unmatched. The CDR3 reads CASSPRYGQGPTDTQYF. For the CDR3, the DNA is TGTGCCAGCTCACCACGCTATGGACAGGGCCCGACAGATACGCAGTATTTT.

V and J are TRBV11-3 and TRBJ2-7; TRBD1 aligns across 11 bases. CDR3 length: 14 residues. V was clipped by 4 bases and J by 5 bases; unmatched bases: 4. Germline V gives CDR1 SGHNT, CDR2 YENEEA. The CDR3 DNA reads as TGTGCCAGCAGCTCGAGGACAGGGGGCAACGAGCAGTACTTC. As protein: CASSSRTGGNEQYF.

V is TRBV6-1 and J is TRBJ2-1, with 11 bases aligning to TRBD2. CDR1 and CDR2 (germline): MNHNS, SASEGT. The V and J ends lost 2 bases and 7 bases, in that order; junction bases with no gene match: 4. The CDR3 runs 15 residues. The CDR3 is CASSELAGGVNEQFF. The CDR3 DNA follows: TGTGCCAGCAGTGAACTAGCGGGGGGTGTTAATGAGCAGTTCTTC.

In nucleotides, the CDR3 is TGTGCCAGCAGTTTAACAGGGGGTCAGCCCCAGCATTTT. Its protein is CASSLTGGQPQHF. The V call is TRBV28, the J call TRBJ1-5, with 8 bases aligning to TRBD1. Germline CDR1 reads MDHEN; CDR2 reads SYDVKM. V lost 2 bases, J lost 6 bases, and 0 bases stayed unmatched. This CDR3 has 13 residues.

This clone showed up just a few times. This chain joins TRBV19 and TRBJ1-5, with D uncertain. Trimming removed 6 bases at V and 0 bases at J, with 9 bases between. CDR1 is LNHDA and CDR2 is SQIVND in the germline V gene (reference sequence). This CDR3 has 14 amino acids. CDR3 DNA: TGTGCCAGTAGACCTTACAATAGCAATCAGCCCCAGCATTTT. This translates into CASRPYNSNQPQHF. Combining the CDR3 with reference TRBV19 and TRBJ1-5 gives the whole variable domain DGGITQSPKYLFRKEGQNVTLSCEQNLNHDAMYWYRQDPGQGLRLIYYSQIVNDFQKGDIAEGYSVSREKKESFPLTVTSAQKNPTAFYLCASRPYNSNQPQHFGDGTRLSIL.